The 12 T cell receptor beta chains listed next were all sequenced from one sample in a study of cytomegalovirus exposure and HLA in healthy donors. PCR primers comprised 60 Vbeta and 13 Jbeta primers. Libraries were prepared by immunoSEQ multiplex PCR; TCRdb keeps only in-frame clonotypes and omits some of them. The sample lists around 150,000 clones, over 75% occurring once. Material: PBMCs. Source of these receptors: a woman aged 45-65 years in good health and CMV-seropositive.

The chain carries TRBV18 and TRBJ1-2, with D perhaps TRBD1 (5 bases). V was cut by 3 bases and J by 8 bases, with 19 bases left in between. The CDR3 length is 15 residues. Germline V CDR1 and CDR2: KGHSH, LQKENI. This chain's CDR3 is CASSPQQGSWQGYTF. CDR3 in DNA: TGTGCCAGCTCACCCCAGCAGGGTTCGTGGCAGGGCTACACCTTC.

This clone was seen more than once but under ten times. The chain joins TRBV20-1 to TRBJ1-5; no clear D gene. The V gene lost 6 bases and the J gene lost 6 bases, with 6 bases spanning the gap. From germline, CDR1 is DFQATT and CDR2 SNEGSKA (reference sequence). This CDR3 is built from 10 residues. The DNA for the CDR3 is TGCAGTGCAGCAGGTCAGCCCCAGCATTTT. Translating gives CSAAGQPQHF.

J is TRBJ2-3 and V is TRBV6-1, with TRBD1 matching over 7 bases. Germline V CDR1 and CDR2: MNHNS, SASEGT. The junction had 7 bases not matched to a gene; V was cut back by 2 bases and J by 2 bases. This CDR3 comprises 16 residues. The CDR3 is CASSENYRGNTDTQYF. DNA for the CDR3: TGTGCCAGCAGTGAAAACTACAGGGGCAACACAGATACGCAGTATTTT.

The chain links TRBV4-1 to TRBJ1-4; D is perhaps TRBD1 (6 bases). Germline lookup yields CDR1 MGHRA and CDR2 YSYEKL. Between the trimmed V and J ends, which lost 1 base and 8 bases, there was a span of 26 bases. CDR3 length: 19 amino acids. The CDR3 is CASSQVGAGHKGLGEKLFF. CDR3 in DNA: TGCGCCAGCAGCCAAGTGGGGGCCGGACACAAGGGGTTGGGGGAAAAACTGTTTTTT.

The chain carries TRBV6-1 and TRBJ1-3; no reliable D call. The CDR3 is 14 amino acids. Germline CDR1 reads MNHNS; CDR2 reads SASEGT. V was shortened by 7 bases and J by 0 bases, with 10 bases between the two germline ends. Here the CDR3 reads CASTQANSGNTIYF. CDR3 coding DNA: TGTGCCAGCACGCAGGCCAACTCTGGAAACACCATATATTTT.

The rearrangement uses TRBV6-5 and TRBJ2-7, with 7 bases aligning to TRBD1. Germline values: CDR1 MNHEY, CDR2 SVGAGI. Trimming removed 5 bases from V and 4 bases from J; junction bases left unmatched: 8. This CDR3 region has 14 residues. The CDR3 nucleotides are TGTGCCAGCAGTACCCCGGGACAGACTTACGAGCAGTACTTC. Its translation is CASSTPGQTYEQYF.

The V gene is TRBV5-1, the J gene TRBJ1-1, with TRBD1 matching over 7 bases. V lost 5 bases, J lost 3 bases, and 7 bases stayed unmatched. The CDR3 has 14 residues. Germline V CDR1 and CDR2: SGHRS, YFSETQ. The CDR3 spells CASRDDRVDTEAFF. In DNA, the CDR3 is TGCGCCAGCAGGGACGACAGGGTAGACACTGAAGCTTTCTTT.

V is TRBV6-4 and J is TRBJ2-2; possibly TRBD1 for D (5 bases). CDR3 length equals 15 residues. Looked up from germline, CDR1 is MRHNA and CDR2 is SNTAGT. V lost 4 bases and J lost 4, with 13 bases in between. This CDR3 is CASSAQGSATGELFF. Written as DNA, the CDR3 is TGTGCCAGCAGTGCCCAGGGTTCTGCCACCGGGGAGCTGTTTTTT.

J is TRBJ2-5 and V is TRBV9; D might be TRBD2 (6 bases). The germline gives CDR1 SGDLS, CDR2 YYNGEE. This CDR3 spans 15 amino acids. V shed 0 bases and J shed 4 bases, with 13 bases lying between them. The CDR3 DNA reads TGTGCCAGCAGCGTAGAGGGTCAGGGAGGAGAGACCCAGTACTTC. Translated, it gives CASSVEGQGGETQYF.

The chain carries TRBV7-9 and TRBJ1-1; maybe TRBD1 (5 bases). The length of the CDR3 is 12 residues. The germline V and J ends were trimmed by 6 bases and 5 bases, with 10 bases remaining between them. CDR1 is SEHNR, CDR2 FQNEAQ, per germline (reference sequence). CDR3 loop: CASSRGSTEAFF. DNA for the CDR3: TGTGCCAGCAGTCGGGGGTCAACTGAAGCTTTCTTT.

This chain connects TRBV5-5 to TRBJ2-2, with 7 bases that match TRBD2. This CDR3 region has 15 residues. CDR1 and CDR2 (germline): SGHKS, YYEKEE (reference sequence). Trimming cost V 4 bases and J 2 bases; bases outside gene matches: 5. CDR3 coding DNA: TGTGCCAGCAGCGGGGAGGGCCTAAACACCGGGGAGCTGTTTTTT. It is translated as CASSGEGLNTGELFF. Full variable domain (rest looked up from reference TRBV5-5 and TRBJ2-2): DAGVTQSPTHLIKTRGQQVTLRCSPISGHKSVSWYQQVLGQGPQFIFQYYEKEERGRGNFPDRFSARQFPNYSSELNVNALLLGDSALYLCASSGEGLNTGELFFGEGSRLTVL.

V usage is TRBV6-1 and J usage is TRBJ2-7, with unresolved D. The CDR3 covers 13 residues. The V and J ends lost 6 bases and 0 bases respectively, with 9 bases between them. CDR1 MNHNS and CDR2 SASEGT come from the germline V gene. CDR3 in amino acids: CASSRFSSYEQYF. The CDR3 bases are TGTGCCAGCAGCCGGTTTAGCTCCTACGAGCAGTACTTC.